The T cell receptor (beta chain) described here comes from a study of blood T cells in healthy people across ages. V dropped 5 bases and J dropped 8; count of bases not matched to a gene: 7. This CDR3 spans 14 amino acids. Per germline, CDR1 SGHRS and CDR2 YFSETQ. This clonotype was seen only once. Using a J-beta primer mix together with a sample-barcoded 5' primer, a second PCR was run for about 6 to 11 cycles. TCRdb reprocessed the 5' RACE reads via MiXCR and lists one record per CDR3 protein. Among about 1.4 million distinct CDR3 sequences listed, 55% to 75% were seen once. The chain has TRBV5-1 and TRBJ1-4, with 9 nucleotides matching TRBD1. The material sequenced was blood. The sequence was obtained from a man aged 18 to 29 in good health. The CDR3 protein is CASRSGQGSEKLFF. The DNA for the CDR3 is TGCGCCAGCAGGTCGGGACAGGGTTCCGAAAAACTGTTTTTT.